Each of the 30 T cell receptor beta chains below was sequenced from the same sample in a study of Graves' ophthalmopathy and Graves' hyperthyroidism (dated 2018 in TCRdb). The sequencing machine was an Illumina HiSeq 2000. For repertoire sequencing, TCR beta CDR3 regions were amplified from RNA transcripts. The first round was an RT-PCR using HTBI primers with the Qiagen OneStep RT-PCR kit, and this first round was followed by a second-round multiplex PCR, then size selection and purification. TCRdb redid the processing of the public reads, applying fastp at Q25 and MiXCR, and retained in-frame beta chains. CDR3 protein duplicates are merged, each entry listing the most common genes and DNA. Within this sample are over a million distinct CDR3 sequences, with less than 45% of them counted one time only. The ten most abundant clones make up 11% of the sample. Specimen: peripheral blood or thyroid tissue (not recorded which). The source is an adult man with Graves' hyperthyroidism.

J is TRBJ2-5 and V is TRBV10-3; TRBD2 is a possible D gene (5 bases). V was shortened by 5 bases and J by 1 base, with 11 bases between the two germline ends. The CDR3 consists of 14 residues. Per the germline V gene, CDR1 is ENHRY and CDR2 is SYGVKD. The CDR3 here is CAISYGGVQETQYF. The CDR3 nucleotides read TGTGCCATCAGTTACGGAGGAGTCCAAGAGACCCAGTACTTC.

This clonotype has a count of ten or more. The gene calls are TRBV29-1 and TRBJ1-1; D gene uncertain. There are 14 residues in the CDR3. V was cut by 1 base and J by 6 bases, with 15 bases left in between. Germline loops: CDR1 SQVTM, CDR2 ANQGSEA. The chain's CDR3 is CSVEGGRALPEAFF. For the CDR3, the DNA is TGCAGCGTTGAAGGGGGAAGGGCCCTACCTGAAGCTTTCTTT. The full variable domain, with the rest looked up from reference TRBV29-1 and TRBJ1-1, is SAVISQKPSRDICQRGTSLTIQCQVDSQVTMMFWYRQQPGQSLTLIATANQGSEATYESGFVIDKFPISRPNLTFSTLTVSNMSPEDSSIYLCSVEGGRALPEAFFGQGTRLTVV.

The chain joins TRBV11-2 to TRBJ2-5; TRBD1 aligns across 7 bases. CDR1 and CDR2 (germline): SGHAT, FQNNGV. V shed 5 bases, J shed 0 bases, and the junction held 15 bases outside the gene matches. The CDR3 totals 18 residues. CDR3 coding DNA: TGTGCCAGCAGCCCACAACCCCGGACAGGAAAGTACCAAGAGACCCAGTACTTC. Its protein product is CASSPQPRTGKYQETQYF.

The chain employs TRBV15 and TRBJ2-5; 7 nucleotides agree with TRBD1. The CDR3 length is 16 residues. CDR1 and CDR2 (germline): LNHNV, YYDKDF (reference sequence). V was pared by 2 bases and J by 2 bases, with 8 bases of the junction left unmatched. For the CDR3, the DNA is TGTGCCACCAGCAGACAGGGACAGCCACAACAAGAGACCCAGTACTTC. The encoded protein is CATSRQGQPQQETQYF.

To note about this clonotype: This may come from a read error, since a much larger clone is one base off. The rearrangement uses TRBV29-1 and TRBJ1-2, with 7 bases that match TRBD1. The CDR3 totals 16 residues. Germline CDR1 and CDR2: SQVTM and ANQGSEA. As DNA, the CDR3 is TGCAGCGTTCCATCCAAGTCTTCCGATCTCCGAGGGGGCTGCACCTTC. It specifies CSVPSKSSDLRGGCTF.

This clonotype appeared many times. The V call is TRBV7-9, the J call TRBJ1-2; no reliable D call. This CDR3 has 14 amino acids. The germline CDR1 and CDR2 sequences are SEHNR and FQNEAQ (reference sequence). V lost 5 bases to trimming and J lost 5 bases, with 15 bases between them. The CDR3 DNA sequence: TGTGCCAGCAGCAAAGAAGGAGTCCAATATGGCTACACCTTC. It is translated as CASSKEGVQYGYTF.

V gene TRBV15 combines with J gene TRBJ2-6; D call uncertain. The V gene lost 2 bases and the J gene lost 3 bases, with 11 bases spanning the gap. The CDR3 is 16 amino acids. CDR1 is LNHNV and CDR2 is YYDKDF in the germline V gene (reference sequence). The CDR3 loop reads CATSRLRADGANVLTF. Written as DNA, the CDR3 is TGTGCCACCAGCAGATTAAGGGCGGATGGGGCCAACGTCCTGACTTTC.

This clonotype has ten or more counts. This chain joins TRBV11-2 and TRBJ2-5; 8 bases match TRBD2. The germline V gene encodes CDR1 SGHAT and CDR2 FQNNGV. Trimming cost V 5 bases and J 7 bases; bases outside gene matches: 12. This CDR3 is built from 15 residues. CDR3 bases: TGTGCCAGCAGCCGCTCCACGGGGGGGCCCGGGACCCAGTACTTC. This encodes CASSRSTGGPGTQYF.

Concerning this clonotype itself: A clone one base away is much larger, so this may be a read error. The chain links TRBV7-9 to TRBJ2-5; D call uncertain. The V and J ends lost 6 bases and 1 base respectively, with 15 bases between them. Germline CDR1 SEHNR, CDR2 FQNEAQ (reference sequence). The CDR3 spans 15 residues. The DNA of the CDR3 is TGTGCCAGCAGGTCGATTACGGTGGCCCAAGAGACCCAGTACTTC. Translating it yields CASRSITVAQETQYF.

This clonotype showed up just a few times. The chain is built from TRBV6-2 or TRBV6-3 and TRBJ2-7, with no clear D. The CDR3 consists of 13 residues. From germline, CDR1 is MNHEY and CDR2 SVGEGT. Trimming left V 6 bases short and J 6 bases short, with 15 bases between. The CDR3 loop reads CASRSEKPFEQYF. The CDR3 bases are TGTGCCAGCAGATCCGAAAAACCTTTCGAGCAGTACTTC.

Many counts were recorded for this clonotype. The chain combines TRBV19 with TRBJ1-1; tentative D call: TRBD1 (6 bases). The CDR3 spans 12 residues. The germline V gene encodes CDR1 LNHDA and CDR2 SQIVND (reference sequence). V dropped 5 bases and J dropped 7 bases, with 11 bases sitting between them. This CDR3 is CASSPPGHEAFF. CDR3 DNA: TGTGCCAGTAGTCCGCCGGGACATGAAGCTTTCTTT.

For this clonotype: A much larger clone is a single base away; this may be a read error. V and J are TRBV20-1 and TRBJ1-6; 9 nucleotides align to TRBD1. CDR1 is DFQATT and CDR2 is SNEGSKA in the germline V gene (reference sequence). The CDR3 runs to 14 residues. The CDR3 here is CSAGRGTGFSPLYF. Written as DNA, the CDR3 is TGCAGTGCTGGAAGGGGGACAGGGTTTTCACCCCTCTACTTT.

The chain carries TRBV11-2 and TRBJ1-5; D is uncertain. Germline CDR1 and CDR2: SGHAT and FQNNGV. The V gene lost 5 bases and the J gene lost 4 bases, with 9 bases spanning the gap. This CDR3 is built from 13 residues. The chain's CDR3 is CASSHIGNQPQHF. CDR3 DNA: TGTGCCAGCAGCCACATTGGGAATCAGCCCCAGCATTTT. Using reference TRBV11-2 and TRBJ1-5 for the parts outside the CDR3, the full variable domain is EAGVAQSPRYKIIEKRQSVAFWCNPISGHATLYWYQQILGQGPKLLIQFQNNGVVDDSQLPKDRFSAERLKGVDSTLKIQPAKLEDSAVYLCASSHIGNQPQHFGDGTRLSIL.

This clonotype was seen a single time. V is TRBV20-1 and J is TRBJ1-5; D may be TRBD1 (6 bases). Germline V gene lookup returns CDR1 DFQATT and CDR2 SNEGSKA (reference sequence). The V end was cut by 6 bases, the J end by 3 bases, with 15 bases between. The CDR3 consists of 14 residues. The CDR3 spells CSALVRGANQPQHF. CDR3 nucleotides: TGCAGTGCCCTGGTACGGGGGGCCAATCAGCCCCAGCATTTT.

The rearrangement joins TRBV15 to TRBJ2-7; 8 bases fit TRBD2. V gave up 5 bases and J gave up 2 bases; unmatched junction bases: 5. The CDR3 loop spans 14 amino acids. In germline, CDR1 is LNHNV, CDR2 YYDKDF (reference sequence). This CDR3 reads CATSQGAGAYEQYF. CDR3 coding DNA: TGTGCCACCAGCCAAGGAGCGGGGGCCTACGAGCAGTACTTC.

This clonotype came up many times. This sequence joins TRBV6-6 and TRBJ2-2; no clear D gene. Trimming shortened V by 8 bases and J by 7 bases, and 5 bases separated the two germline ends. There are 10 residues in the CDR3. Germline CDR1 MNHNY, CDR2 SVGAGI (reference sequence). CDR3 nucleotide sequence: TGTGCCAGCGGGAACGGGGAGCTGTTTTTT. Its protein product is CASGNGELFF.

This clonotype was found once. V and J are TRBV5-1 and TRBJ1-4; D is undetermined. CDR1 and CDR2 from the germline V gene are SGHRS and YFSETQ. V was pared by 0 bases and J by 7 bases, with 13 bases between. There are 15 residues in the CDR3. The CDR3 DNA is TGCGCCAGCAGCTTGGAGGCCAGCAGGCGTGAAAAACTGTTTTTT. Protein: CASSLEASRREKLFF. Based on the CDR3 plus reference TRBV5-1 and TRBJ1-4, the full variable domain is KAGVTQTPRYLIKTRGQQVTLSCSPISGHRSVSWYQQTPGQGLQFLFEYFSETQRNKGNFPGRFSGRQFSNSRSEMNVSTLELGDSALYLCASSLEASRREKLFFGSGTQLSVL.

This clonotype was observed a few times. The chain joins TRBV7-2 to TRBJ2-7; TRBD2 might be the D (6 bases). V was trimmed by 5 bases and J by 2 bases, leaving 16 bases between them. The CDR3 has 15 residues. CDR1 SGHTA and CDR2 FQGNSA come from the germline V gene. The CDR3 region is CASSKYTEGAYEQYF. DNA of the CDR3: TGTGCCAGCAGCAAATACACGGAGGGCGCCTACGAGCAGTACTTC. The whole variable domain, remainder taken from reference TRBV7-2 and TRBJ2-7, is GAGVSQSPSNKVTEKGKDVELRCDPISGHTALYWYRQSLGQGLEFLIYFQGNSAPDKSGLPSDRFSAERTGGSVSTLTIQRTQQEDSAVYLCASSKYTEGAYEQYFGPGTRLTVT.

This clonotype occurred many times. The chain links TRBV7-9 to TRBJ2-6; 10 bases map to TRBD1. This CDR3 comprises 18 residues. The V gene end was trimmed by 6 bases and the J gene end by 0 bases; junction bases not matched to a gene: 8. Germline CDR1 reads SEHNR; CDR2 reads FQNEAQ (reference sequence). The CDR3 DNA follows: TGTGCCAGCAGGCCCAGACAGGGGGCGCACTCTGGGGCCAACGTCCTGACTTTC. Protein sequence: CASRPRQGAHSGANVLTF. The full variable domain, in which reference TRBV7-9 and TRBJ2-6 provide the parts outside the CDR3, is DTGVSQNPRHKITKRGQNVTFRCDPISEHNRLYWYRQTLGQGPEFLTYFQNEAQLEKSRLLSDRFSAERPKGSFSTLEIQRTEQGDSAMYLCASRPRQGAHSGANVLTFGAGSRLTVL.

Regarding this clonotype: This sequence may be a read error, since a much larger clone differs from it by one base. The chain carries TRBV5-6 and TRBJ2-5; 9 bases agree with TRBD1. The tail of the sequence fits TRBJ2-7 better, so the J call may be wrong. Germline V gene data show CDR1 as SGHDT and CDR2 as YYEEEE. This CDR3 has 14 amino acids. The CDR3 reads CASSPGQGIDEQYF. CDR3 DNA sequence: TGTGCCAGCAGCCCGGGACAGGGTATCGACGAGCAGTACTTC.

The chain carries TRBV9 and TRBJ1-2; D gene ambiguous. Germline CDR1 reads SGDLS; CDR2 reads YYNGEE. This CDR3 is 14 amino acids long. V was pared by 3 bases and J by 1 base, with 10 bases between. CDR3 nucleotide sequence: TGTGCCAGCAGCGGAGTCGGGCTTAACTATGGCTACACCTTC. Its translation is CASSGVGLNYGYTF.

The rearrangement joins TRBV6-5 to TRBJ1-5; D gene ambiguous. V was clipped by 2 bases and J by 3 bases, with 8 bases between them. From germline, CDR1 is MNHEY and CDR2 SVGAGI. The CDR3 totals 14 residues. The CDR3 spells CASSYPRVNQPQHF. DNA of the CDR3: TGTGCCAGCAGTTACCCAAGGGTCAATCAGCCCCAGCATTTT.

V gene TRBV30 combines with J gene TRBJ1-1; D perhaps matches TRBD1 (5 bases). The CDR3 loop spans 11 amino acids. CDR1 is GTSNPN, CDR2 SVGIG, per germline (reference sequence). With 3 bases removed from V and 8 bases from J, the gap between germline ends came to 10 bases. CDR3 in amino acids: CAWSPTAEAFF. The CDR3 DNA sequence: TGTGCCTGGAGCCCGACAGCCGAAGCTTTCTTT.

This clonotype was counted many times. This rearrangement joins TRBV19 to TRBJ2-2; 9 positions agree with TRBD1. The CDR3 length is 15 residues. CDR1 and CDR2 from the germline V gene are LNHDA and SQIVND (reference sequence). The V and J ends lost 7 bases and 7 bases, in that order; junction bases with no gene match: 10. CDR3: CASTRPGQGGGELFF. The CDR3 DNA reads as TGTGCCAGTACTAGGCCGGGACAGGGTGGCGGGGAGCTGTTTTTT.

This clonotype was found a few times. The chain joins TRBV24-1 to TRBJ2-2; 8 bases are shared with TRBD1. J gave up 5 bases and V 4 bases, and 8 bases lay outside the gene matches. This CDR3 has 16 residues. Germline lookup yields CDR1 KGHDR and CDR2 SFDVKD. The DNA of the CDR3 is TGTGCCACCAGTGACCCTGGACAGGGTGATACCGGGGAGCTGTTTTTT. Amino acid sequence: CATSDPGQGDTGELFF.

This clonotype has only a few counts. The chain combines TRBV27 with TRBJ2-7; 8 bases match TRBD2. The CDR3 totals 15 residues. Germline values: CDR1 MNHEY, CDR2 SMNVEV (reference sequence). With V trimmed by 4 bases and J by 3 bases, 8 bases remained unmatched. The CDR3 nucleotides read TGTGCCAGCAGTTCCCTTGGAGCGGGAGACTACGAGCAGTACTTC. This encodes CASSSLGAGDYEQYF.

This clonotype has at least ten counts. The chain joins TRBV10-3 to TRBJ1-2; D uncertain. The CDR3 totals 13 residues. The germline V gene encodes CDR1 ENHRY and CDR2 SYGVKD. V lost 4 bases and J 6 bases, leaving 12 bases between the germline ends. The CDR3: CAISGRGEDGYTF. In DNA, the CDR3 is TGTGCCATCAGTGGTCGGGGAGAGGATGGCTACACCTTC.

This chain joins TRBV4-1 and TRBJ2-3, with D tentatively TRBD1 (8 bases). The germline gives CDR1 MGHRA, CDR2 YSYEKL. The V end was cut by 8 bases, the J end by 5 bases, with 14 bases between. There are 13 residues in the CDR3. CDR3 in amino acids: CASGAGTGDTQYF. The CDR3 coding sequence is TGCGCCAGCGGAGCGGGGACAGGAGATACGCAGTATTTT.

This clonotype was seen more than once but under ten times. The chain has TRBV6-5 and TRBJ2-7; TRBD2 matches at 11 bases. Trimming at V came to 2 bases and at J to 4 bases, leaving 4 bases not matched to a gene. Germline CDR1 MNHEY, CDR2 SVGAGI. This CDR3 comprises 15 residues. CDR3 DNA sequence: TGTGCCAGCAGTTACGCACTAGCGGGAGAATACGAGCAGTACTTC. Translating it yields CASSYALAGEYEQYF.

The rearrangement links TRBV7-9 to TRBJ2-2; 14 bases map to TRBD2. CDR1 and CDR2 (germline): SEHNR, FQNEAQ (reference sequence). The CDR3 consists of 16 residues. V lost 5 bases, J lost 7 bases, and 6 bases stayed unmatched. The CDR3 here is CASSQTSGGAGGELFF. The CDR3 region has the DNA TGTGCCAGCAGCCAGACTAGCGGGGGGGCCGGCGGGGAGCTGTTTTTT.